This T cell receptor beta chain is from a study of vaccination and CD4 T cells after COVID-19. In regard to this clonotype: As yet, its antigen is unknown.

The Oncomine TCR Beta short-read assay generated sequence data from the DNA of cultured CD4+ T cells. TCRdb ran MiXCR on the PCR reads and lists one entry per CDR3 protein. The sample carries 9,000 to 15,000 distinct CDR3 sequences, around 50% recorded once. Treatment reported: approximately nine-day PBMC culture with coronavirus spike peptide pools or control peptides (ViraFEST assay). Recorded positive PCR dates fall between March and December 2020, preceding US Alpha, Beta and Delta variants. Upon completion of under twelve days of culture, CD4+ T cells were isolated via negative selection. Germline lookup yields CDR1 LNHDA and CDR2 SQIVND (reference sequence). The CDR3 has 13 residues. J was trimmed by 11 bases and V by 4 bases; bases with no gene match: 7.

Sequenced: CD4+ T cells from blood, cultured in vitro. This receptor was identified in a human donor who had recovered from COVID-19. The chain links TRBV19 to TRBJ1-5; 8 bases fit TRBD1. The CDR3 DNA is TGTGCCAGTAGTAAGACTGACAGGGGATCCCAGCATTTT. Amino acids: CASSKTDRGSQHF.